This TCR beta chain was recovered during a study of blood T cell repertoires in COVID-19 (TCRdb year 2020). For the wider study: Samples covering the acute and convalescent phases of COVID-19 were provided by collaborators in the United States, Italy and Spain. The samples were drawn from the first 160 participants of the ongoing ImmuneRACE study and from over 950 subjects provided by 6 global collaborators. Where available, HLA class I and class II types were taken from metadata supplied by the sample provider and were not determined by assay-based typing. The repertoires were released in a freely available public database intended as a resource for research on the immune response to SARS-CoV-2. Sample metadata almost always included a de-identified subject ID, COVID-19 status, age in years and sex. The material from the prospective study consisted of cDNA or gDNA derived from T cells, B-cell-depleted T cells, or PBMCs. The dataset comprised deeply sampled blood TCRbeta repertoires from subjects exposed to, actively infected with, or recovered from COVID-19.

The immunoSEQ Assay, a bias-controlled multiplex PCR, was used to amplify TCRbeta CDR3 regions from genomic DNA. As for how the authors treated the data: Within the assay, amplification of reference gene primers was used to estimate how many nucleated cells each sample contained. Sequence reads were collapsed and filtered to measure the absolute abundance of every unique TCRbeta CDR3 rearrangement. Productive Simpson clonality was computed per sample as the square root of Simpson's diversity index over productive rearrangements. TCRdb re-hosts the immuneACCESS table, in-frame sequences only. Its copies lack some clones; in the studies checked, an unresolved V gene accounts for under half of them, and the cause for the rest is not known. That table supplies the V and J calls and clone size; D and trimming were determined from the DNA. The sample table holds around 170,000 clones, of which roughly 90% were seen once. Together, the top ten hold approximately 4% of the sample.

Whole blood was collected in K2EDTA tubes by collaborating institutions according to the institutions' own protocols. Collaborator samples were shipped for TCRbeta analysis as frozen whole blood, isolated PBMCs, or DNA extracted from either sample type. Points on this clone: No antigen is known for it. No clone much larger than this one lies a single base away; base qualities are absent.

On the study overall, not on this receptor specifically: How much clinical and demographic metadata was included differed by source and by participant, and the metadata was provided uncurated.

The CDR3 spans 14 residues, from the cysteine through the phenylalanine. Of the read, only the CDR3 DNA is kept; its 42 bases are in frame from base 1. Cut back by 4 bases and 7 bases, the V and J ends lie 15 bases apart. The germline V gene encodes CDR1 SGHRS and CDR2 YFSETQ. This clonotype was obtained from a woman aged 70-85 years with acute or convalescent COVID-19. Here the chain combines TRBV5-1 and TRBJ1-5, with the D gene uncertain. Sequenced input: peripheral blood. The CDR3 has the sequence CASSTGLSGQPQHF. The sequenced DNA: TGCGCCAGCAGCACGGGCTTATCGGGGCAGCCCCAGCATTTT.